The text below deals with one TCR beta chain. The specificity of this receptor is unknown. No quality values exist for individual bases; no much larger clone is one base distant. TCRbeta CDR3 regions were amplified from genomic DNA by means of the immunoSEQ Assay, a bias-controlled multiplex PCR. Per the authors' processing: The number of nucleated cells in each sample was estimated by amplification of reference gene primers within the assay. Sequence reads were collapsed and filtered to measure the absolute abundance of every unique TCRbeta CDR3 rearrangement. For each sample, productive Simpson clonality was calculated by taking the square root of Simpson's diversity index across productive rearrangements. TCRdb took over this immuneACCESS table, retaining in-frame rearrangements with V and J assigned. Such tables are incomplete; in checked studies, under half of the missing clones stem from an unresolved V gene, and the remainder is unexplained. V, J and clone size derive from that table, while D and trimming were established from the DNA sequence. This sample lists a few hundred thousand clones; less than 90% were detected once. 2.5% to 3% of the sample is taken by the ten largest.

According to the germline V gene, CDR1 reads SGHTA and CDR2 reads FQGNSA. The CDR3 numbers 14 residues from cysteine through phenylalanine. Only the CDR3 region is kept as DNA, spanning 42 bases read in frame from base 1. The trim is 4 bases for V and 11 bases for J, with a gap of 20 bases between the germline ends. The data are from a study of blood T cell repertoires in COVID-19 (TCRdb year 2020). Regarding the complete study: The collaborator samples originated in the United States, Italy and Spain and spanned the acute and convalescent phases of COVID-19. The material from the prospective study consisted of cDNA or gDNA derived from T cells, B-cell-depleted T cells, or PBMCs. Deeply sampled blood TCRbeta repertoires from subjects exposed to, actively infected with, or recovered from COVID-19 were included in the dataset. The repertoires were released in a freely available public database intended as a resource for research on the immune response to SARS-CoV-2. The samples were drawn from two sources: the first 160 participants of the ongoing ImmuneRACE study, and 1,000 to 1,500 subjects contributed by 6 global collaborators. A de-identified subject ID, COVID-19 status, age in years and sex were almost always included in the sample metadata. Where available, HLA class I and class II types were obtained from metadata supplied by the sample provider rather than from assay-based typing.

The paper's findings and limits, for the study overall: The quantity of clinical and demographic metadata differed by source and by participant and was supplied without curation.

Participants in the prospective study were enrolled through a virtual design, were aged about 18 to 100 years, and lived in roughly 24 United States geographic areas. To assign participants to cohorts, the prospective study relied on clinical history that participants themselves reported in a screening survey and a study questionnaire. For ImmuneRACE Cohort 3, a participant was defined as recovered based on two consecutive negative NP/OP PCR tests, clearance by a healthcare professional, or resolution of symptoms. In the prospective study, whole blood, serum and a nasopharyngeal or oropharyngeal swab were collected from each participant by mobile phlebotomists. Additional blood draws and questionnaires over an approximately two-month period could optionally be provided by prospective study participants. Blood samples from the prospective study were shipped frozen or at room temperature prior to DNA extraction.

The receptor was derived from a young woman who had recovered from COVID-19. Sequencing was carried out using PBMCs or T cells enriched from blood (not recorded which). The chain is made from TRBV7-2 and TRBJ1-2; a tentative D call is TRBD1 (6 bases match). The CDR3 region: CASSSYGQLLGYTF. The sequenced DNA: TGTGCCAGCAGCTCATACGGACAGCTGTTAGGGTACACCTTC.